The clone carrying this T cell receptor beta chain has only a few counts. The CDR3 contains 13 residues. Germline V gene data show CDR1 as SGHTA and CDR2 as FQGNSA. The V and J ends lost 3 bases and 5 bases respectively, with 8 bases between them. The data were obtained in a study of blood T cells in healthy people across ages. A J-beta primer mix and a sample-barcoded 5' primer were used in a second PCR of roughly 6 to 12 cycles. Each CDR3 protein is one row after TCRdb ran MiXCR on the 5' RACE reads. The sample holds 800,000 to 950,000 distinct CDR3 sequences; 25% to 35% are singletons and the top ten take 9.5% to 13%. These sequences were also reported in another study, on T cells of mothers and their children.

The clonotype comes from a woman aged 35 to 49 in good health. Sequencing input: blood. The chain combines TRBV7-2 with TRBJ1-5; D is perhaps TRBD1 (5 bases). CDR3 loop: CASSFQGDQPQHF. CDR3 bases: TGTGCCAGCAGCTTTCAGGGAGATCAGCCCCAGCATTTT.